The clone carrying this T cell receptor (beta chain) appeared once. Original handling: Estimation of nucleated cell counts was performed using reference gene primer amplification. TCRdb keeps only in-frame clones here, not all; method: immunoSEQ multiplex PCR. The D gene and trimming were derived from the DNA, and the V and J assignments and clone size from that table. The data hold roughly 260,000 clones, with almost 90% observed a single time. This specimen belongs to a study of blood T cell repertoires in COVID-19. About the research overall: Acute and convalescent COVID-19 specimens originated in the United States, Italy and Spain. PBMCs, B-cell-depleted T cells, or T cells provided the cDNA or gDNA that made up the material.

Germline trimming cut 6 bases from V and 2 bases from J; bases unmatched to any gene: 8. Germline assignment: CDR1 SNHLY and CDR2 FYNNEI. This CDR3 contains 15 residues. This TCR was recovered from a woman in her thirties with COVID-19, enrolled during active disease. J is TRBJ2-3 and V is TRBV2, with 7 bases aligning to TRBD1. Input material: peripheral blood. The CDR3 DNA reads as TGTGCCAGCAGCGGGACCGGGACAGCCACAGATACGCAGTATTTT. It encodes CASSGTGTATDTQYF.